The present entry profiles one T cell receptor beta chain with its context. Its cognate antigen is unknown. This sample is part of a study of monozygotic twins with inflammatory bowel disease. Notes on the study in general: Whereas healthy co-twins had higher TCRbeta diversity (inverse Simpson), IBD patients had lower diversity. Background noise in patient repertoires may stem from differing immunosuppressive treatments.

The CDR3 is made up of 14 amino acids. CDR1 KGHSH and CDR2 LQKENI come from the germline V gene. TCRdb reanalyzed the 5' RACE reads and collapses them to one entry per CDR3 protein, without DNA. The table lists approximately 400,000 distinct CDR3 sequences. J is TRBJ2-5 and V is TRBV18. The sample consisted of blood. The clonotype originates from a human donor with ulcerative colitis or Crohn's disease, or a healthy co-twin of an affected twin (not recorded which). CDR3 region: CASSPGTDEETQYF.